This TCR beta chain was captured by sequencing in a study of T-cell reconstitution after alpha-beta-depleted transplantation in children. Points from the study as a whole: After transplant, at about two months, alpha-beta T cells were reportedly derived from several hundred expanded graft clones. Most T-cell counts and diversity one year after the transplant came from T cells that were newly produced. At day 60, the high TCRbeta diversity found in some patients originated from recipient T cells and thymic progenitors that had survived.

This clonotype appeared a single time. Its antigen is unknown. Unique molecular identifiers tagged the TCRbeta library. TCRdb reprocessed the PCR reads via MiXCR and lists one record per CDR3 protein. The sample lists about 980,000 distinct CDR3 sequences, less than 30% occurring once. V shed 4 bases and J shed 11 bases, with 26 bases lying between them. This CDR3 is 17 amino acids long. Germline CDR1 and CDR2: LNHNV and YYDKDF (reference sequence). The chain couples TRBV15 to TRBJ1-4, with D unresolved. This sample comprised PBMCs, mostly from graft donor cells, obtained 360 days after TCRalphabeta/CD19-depleted stem cell transplant. This receptor was taken from a boy under two years old who had a stem cell transplant for SCID, so the T cells may come from the graft donor. The CDR3 loop is CATSKEPRYSVPRKLFF. CDR3 sequence (DNA): TGTGCCACCAGCAAAGAACCTCGGTACAGCGTGCCGCGGAAACTGTTTTTT.